Listed here are 18 T cell receptor delta chains from one sample, sequenced in a study of gamma-delta chains in newborns, infants, children (dated by TCRdb to the late 2010s). The reads were generated on an Illumina MiSeq. Via CATT, TCRdb reprocessed the public reads, and rows with identical DNA were then joined. The sample table holds approximately 7,000 delta-chain clones, of which about 10% were seen once. The ten largest clones capture 6% to 8% of the sample. Sequencing input: blood. These TCRs come from a child who was a newborn, infant or young child, either healthy, febrile or measles-vaccinated (not recorded which).

This clone was recorded once. The J gene is TRDJ1, while no V gene call was made; the D segment call TRDD3 is taken from the table without a DNA check. This CDR3 region has 20 residues. The CDR3 spells CACDTVQRDGGGPVGDKLIF. CDR3 nucleotides: TGTGCCTGTGACACCGTCCAGAGGGATGGGGGAGGCCCCGTTGGAGATAAACTCATCTTT.

This clone has more than one count but fewer than ten. The same CDR3 can be traced to other DNA sequences in this sample. The chain recombines TRDV2 with TRDJ3; TRDD3 is a possible D gene (6 bases). CDR1 is GEAIGNYY, CDR2 EKD, per germline. Between the trimmed V and J ends, which lost 1 base and 0 bases, there was a span of 12 bases. This CDR3 is built from 18 residues. The CDR3 region has the DNA TGTGCCTGTGACACTGGGGGGTATAGCTCCTGGGACACCCGACAGATGTTTTTC. It specifies CACDTGGYSSWDTRQMFF.

This clone has just a few counts. The genes are TRDV2 and TRDJ1; 11 nucleotides align to TRDD3. Trimming cost V 3 bases and J 2 bases; bases outside gene matches: 7. The germline V gene has CDR1 GEAIGNYY and CDR2 EKD. The CDR3 is made up of 16 amino acids. CDR3 sequence reads: CACDVLGDSGTDKLIF. In nucleotides, the CDR3 is TGTGCCTGTGACGTACTGGGGGATAGTGGTACCGATAAACTCATCTTT.

The V gene call is TRDV2, and the J gene call is absent; the listed D gene, TRDD3, was not tested against the DNA. CDR1 and CDR2 from the germline V gene are GEAIGNYY and EKD. The CDR3 extends over 19 amino acids. CDR3 protein: CACSVLGTKPLKDTDKIIF. DNA for the CDR3: TGTGCCTGTTCTGTACTGGGGACCAAACCCCTGAAGGACACCGATAAAATCATCTTT.

This rearrangement joins TRDV2 to TRDJ3; 10 bases agree with TRDD3. The J segment lost 0 bases and the V segment lost 4 bases, leaving 8 bases of the junction unmatched. CDR1 GEAIGNYY and CDR2 EKD come from the germline V gene. The CDR3 spans 19 residues. CDR3 region: CACDLLGDPSSWDTRQMFF. CDR3 DNA sequence: TGTGCCTGTGATCTACTGGGGGATCCAAGCTCCTGGGACACCCGACAGATGTTTTTC.

This clone appeared a few times. The gene calls are TRDV2 and TRDJ3, with 9 bases matching TRDD3. Germline values: CDR1 GEAIGNYY, CDR2 EKD. This CDR3 has 21 residues. J gave up 0 bases and V 2 bases, and 13 bases lay outside the gene matches. This CDR3 reads CACDRGGLGDPSSWDTRQMFF. Here the CDR3 DNA reads TGTGCCTGTGACAGGGGAGGACTGGGGGACCCTAGCTCCTGGGACACCCGACAGATGTTTTTC.

This clone was seen more than once but under ten times. The rearrangement joins TRDV2 to TRDJ1; 7 bases line up with TRDD3. The CDR3 spans 17 residues. V was clipped by 3 bases and J by 0 bases; unmatched bases: 12. CDR1 and CDR2 from the germline V gene are GEAIGNYY and EKD. CDR3 amino acids: CACDSLGGIDDTDKLIF. The CDR3 nucleotides are TGTGCCTGTGACTCTCTGGGGGGCATCGACGACACCGATAAACTCATCTTT.

By sample share, this clone is medium-sized. Different DNA sequences within this sample yield the same CDR3. This rearrangement joins TRDV2 to TRDJ3; 13 bases match TRDD3. This CDR3 has 20 residues. J gave up 0 bases and V 3 bases, and 7 bases lay outside the gene matches. The germline CDR1 and CDR2 sequences are GEAIGNYY and EKD. The CDR3 bases are TGTGCCTGTGACCCGACTGGGGGATACGCTAGCTCCTGGGACACCCGACAGATGTTTTTC. It specifies CACDPTGGYASSWDTRQMFF.

This clone is labeled as medium-sized. The chain recombines TRDV1 with TRDJ1; 8 bases agree with TRDD2. The CDR3 contains 21 residues. The V gene's germline CDR1 is TSWWSYY and CDR2 QGS. After removal of 2 bases from V and 0 bases from J, the junction contained 20 bases not matched to a gene. CDR3 protein: CALGERGLPIPRGAHTDKLIF. CDR3 bases: TGTGCTCTTGGGGAAAGGGGCCTTCCTATTCCTAGGGGTGCTCACACCGATAAACTCATCTTT.

In its sample, this clone is medium-sized. The V gene is TRDV2, the J gene TRDJ1, with 10 bases fitting TRDD3. Germline assignment: CDR1 GEAIGNYY and CDR2 EKD. The CDR3 has 14 residues. Unmatched junction bases numbered 6, after V lost 3 bases and J lost 6 bases. The CDR3 is CACDLLGDENKLIF. CDR3 in DNA: TGTGCCTGTGACCTACTGGGGGATGAGAATAAACTCATCTTT.

Comments on this clone: A much more abundant neighbour one base away suggests this may be a read error. J is TRDJ3 and V is TRDV2, with 10 positions matching TRDD3. The J gene, absent from TCRdb, was called here by matching the DNA to germline. The length of the CDR3 is 21 residues. CDR1 and CDR2 from the germline V gene are GEAIGNYY and EKD. The DNA for the CDR3 is TGTGCCTGTGACACCCTACTGGGGGATGTCAGGAGCTCCTGGGACACCCGAAAGATGTTTTTC. This gives the protein CACDTLLGDVRSSWDTRKMFF.

This clone was detected only a few times. V gene TRDV2 combines with J gene TRDJ3, with a possible D match to TRDD3 (6 bases). V lost 0 bases, J lost 0 bases, and 14 bases lay in between. Germline values: CDR1 GEAIGNYY, CDR2 EKD. The CDR3 spans 19 residues. Written as DNA, the CDR3 is TGTGCCTGTGACACCGGGGATCCTCTAAGCTCCTGGGACACCCGACAGATGTTTTTC. It encodes CACDTGDPLSSWDTRQMFF.

This clone was seen once. V and J are TRDV2 and TRDJ3; 7 bases line up with TRDD3. TCRdb carries no J gene annotation; the J gene was assigned here by matching the DNA with germline. CDR1 and CDR2 (germline): GEAIGNYY, EKD. The CDR3 consists of 20 residues. V lost 0 bases and J lost 0; bases outside the gene matches: 10. CDR3 amino acids: CACDTGEAGGPSWDTRQMFF. DNA of the CDR3: TGTGCCTGTGACACCGGAGAGGCTGGGGGCCCCTCCTGGGACACCCGACAGATGTTTTTC.

In nucleotides, the CDR3 is TGTGCCTGTGACTTGCTGGGGGTCTTAAACACCGATAAACTCATCTTT. It is translated as CACDLLGVLNTDKLIF. The gene calls are TRDV2 and TRDJ1, with 7 bases aligning to TRDD3. TCRdb records no J gene; here it was assigned by comparing the DNA to germline. The CDR3 runs 16 residues. Germline CDR1 and CDR2: GEAIGNYY and EKD. Trimming removed 3 bases from V and 0 bases from J; junction bases left unmatched: 9.

By share, this clone ranks as large. The sample contains more than one DNA sequence encoding this CDR3. The genes are TRDV2 and TRDJ2; D perhaps matches TRDD3 (6 bases). Germline CDR1 reads GEAIGNYY; CDR2 reads EKD. The CDR3 length is 15 residues. V lost 2 bases, J lost 5 bases, and 14 bases lay in between. The CDR3 is CACDSLGALTAQLFF. For the CDR3, the DNA is TGTGCCTGTGACAGCTTGGGGGCTCTCACAGCACAACTCTTCTTT.

By share of the sample, this clone is medium-sized. The V gene is TRDV2, the J gene TRDJ1; 13 bases fit TRDD3. Germline lookup yields CDR1 GEAIGNYY and CDR2 EKD. Losses at the gene ends were 0 bases for V and 0 bases for J; bases not matched to a gene: 15. The CDR3 is 21 residues long. CDR3 region: CACDTVGTGGYAATHTDKLIF. The CDR3 nucleotides are TGTGCCTGTGACACCGTCGGGACTGGGGGATACGCCGCGACCCACACCGATAAACTCATCTTT.

This clone is medium-sized by share. The chain employs TRDV2 and TRDJ1, with D unresolved. Trimming took 3 bases from V and 0 from J, leaving 13 bases between them. Per germline, CDR1 GEAIGNYY and CDR2 EKD. The CDR3 is 15 amino acids. The CDR3 bases are TGTGCCTGTGACCTCATAGCCCCCTACACCGATAAACTCATCTTT. This sequence encodes CACDLIAPYTDKLIF.

The chain couples TRDV2 to TRDJ1, with D tentatively TRDD3 (5 bases). The CDR3 is 19 residues long. Trimming pared 1 base from V and 0 bases from J, leaving 23 bases between. Germline values: CDR1 GEAIGNYY, CDR2 EKD. CDR3 nucleotide sequence: TGTGCCTGTGACACGCTTAGTTCCGGGGACCCGGGCAACACCGATAAACTCATCTTT. It specifies CACDTLSSGDPGNTDKLIF.